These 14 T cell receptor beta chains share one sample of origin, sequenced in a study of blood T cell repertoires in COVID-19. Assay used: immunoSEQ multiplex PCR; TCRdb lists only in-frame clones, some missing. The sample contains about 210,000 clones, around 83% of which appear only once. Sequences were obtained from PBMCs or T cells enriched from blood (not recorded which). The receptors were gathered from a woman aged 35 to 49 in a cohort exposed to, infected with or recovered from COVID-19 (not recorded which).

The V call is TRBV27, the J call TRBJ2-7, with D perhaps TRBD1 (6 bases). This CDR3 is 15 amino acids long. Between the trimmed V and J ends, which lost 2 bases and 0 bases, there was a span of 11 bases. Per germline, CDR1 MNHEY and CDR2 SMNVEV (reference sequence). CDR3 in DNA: TGTGCCAGCAGTTTAACAGGGCGAATCTCCTACGAGCAGTACTTC. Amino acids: CASSLTGRISYEQYF.

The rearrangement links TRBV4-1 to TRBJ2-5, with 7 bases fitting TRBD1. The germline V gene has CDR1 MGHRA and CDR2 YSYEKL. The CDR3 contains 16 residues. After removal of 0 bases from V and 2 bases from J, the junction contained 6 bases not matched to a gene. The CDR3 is CASSQEGQMSQETQYF. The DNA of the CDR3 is TGCGCCAGCAGCCAAGAGGGACAGATGAGTCAAGAGACCCAGTACTTC.

CDR3 DNA sequence: TGCGCCAGCAGCCTAGACAGGGGCGACGGTGGAAACACCATATATTTT. Translated: CASSLDRGDGGNTIYF. This sequence joins TRBV5-1 and TRBJ1-3, with 8 bases fitting TRBD1. The CDR3 has 16 residues. V lost 4 bases, J lost 3 bases, and 9 bases stayed unmatched. In germline, CDR1 is SGHRS, CDR2 YFSETQ.

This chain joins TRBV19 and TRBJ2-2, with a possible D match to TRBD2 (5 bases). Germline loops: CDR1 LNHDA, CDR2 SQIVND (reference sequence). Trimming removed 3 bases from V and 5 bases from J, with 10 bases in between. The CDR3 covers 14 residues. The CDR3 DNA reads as TGTGCCAGTAGTATGGTAGGCGGGACCGGGGAGCTGTTTTTT. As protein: CASSMVGGTGELFF. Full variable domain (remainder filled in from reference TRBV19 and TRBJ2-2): DGGITQSPKYLFRKEGQNVTLSCEQNLNHDAMYWYRQDPGQGLRLIYYSQIVNDFQKGDIAEGYSVSREKKESFPLTVTSAQKNPTAFYLCASSMVGGTGELFFGEGSRLTVL.

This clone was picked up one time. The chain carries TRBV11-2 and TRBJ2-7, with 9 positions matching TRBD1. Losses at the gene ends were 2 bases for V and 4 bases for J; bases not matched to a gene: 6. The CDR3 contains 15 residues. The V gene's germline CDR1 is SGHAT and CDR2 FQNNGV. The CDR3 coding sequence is TGTGCCAGCAGCTTAAAAGGGACAGGGCCGTACGAGCAGTACTTC. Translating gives CASSLKGTGPYEQYF.

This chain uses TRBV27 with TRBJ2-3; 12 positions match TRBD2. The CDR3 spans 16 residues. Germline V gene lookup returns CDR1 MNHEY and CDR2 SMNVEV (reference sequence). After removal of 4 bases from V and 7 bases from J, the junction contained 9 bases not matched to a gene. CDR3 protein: CASSSLTSGGPYTQYF. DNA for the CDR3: TGTGCCAGCAGTTCCCTGACTAGCGGGGGTCCCTATACGCAGTATTTT.

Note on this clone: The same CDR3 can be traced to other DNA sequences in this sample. The CDR3 loop is CASSHGQGANYGYTF. DNA of the CDR3: TGTGCCAGCAGCCACGGACAGGGGGCTAACTATGGCTACACCTTC. The chain is built from TRBV7-9 and TRBJ1-2, with 10 bases lining up with TRBD1. V lost 5 bases to trimming and J lost 0 bases; unmatched junction nucleotides: 3. This CDR3 has 15 amino acids. The germline CDR1 and CDR2 sequences are SEHNR and FQNEAQ (reference sequence).

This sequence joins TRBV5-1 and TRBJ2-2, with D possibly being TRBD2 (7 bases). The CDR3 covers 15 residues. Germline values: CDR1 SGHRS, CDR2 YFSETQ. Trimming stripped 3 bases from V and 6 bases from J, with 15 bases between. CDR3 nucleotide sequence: TGCGCCAGCAGCTCCCCCCCGGGGGGCGCCGGGGAGCTGTTTTTT. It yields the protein CASSSPPGGAGELFF.

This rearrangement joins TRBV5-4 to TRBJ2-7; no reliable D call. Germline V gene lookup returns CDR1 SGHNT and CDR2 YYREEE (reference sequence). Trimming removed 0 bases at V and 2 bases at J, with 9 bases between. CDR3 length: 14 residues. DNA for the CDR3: TGTGCCAGCAGCTTGGGCCTAACTGCCTACGAGCAGTACTTC. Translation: CASSLGLTAYEQYF.

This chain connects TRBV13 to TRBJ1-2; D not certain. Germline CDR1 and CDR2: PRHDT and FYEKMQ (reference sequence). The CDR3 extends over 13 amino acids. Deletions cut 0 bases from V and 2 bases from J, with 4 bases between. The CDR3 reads CASSLGENYGYTF. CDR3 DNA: TGTGCCAGCAGCTTAGGGGAGAACTATGGCTACACCTTC. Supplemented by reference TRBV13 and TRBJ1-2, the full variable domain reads AAGVIQSPRHLIKEKRETATLKCYPIPRHDTVYWYQQGPGQDPQFLISFYEKMQSDKGSIPDRFSAQQFSDYHSELNMSSLELGDSALYFCASSLGENYGYTFGSGTRLTVV.

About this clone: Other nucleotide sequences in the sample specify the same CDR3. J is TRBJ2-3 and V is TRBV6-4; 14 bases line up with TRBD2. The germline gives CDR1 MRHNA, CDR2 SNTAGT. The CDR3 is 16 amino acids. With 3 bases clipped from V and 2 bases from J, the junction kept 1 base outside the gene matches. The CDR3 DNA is TGTGCCAGCAGTGAGACTAGCGGGGGGGCCACAGATACGCAGTATTTT. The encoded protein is CASSETSGGATDTQYF.

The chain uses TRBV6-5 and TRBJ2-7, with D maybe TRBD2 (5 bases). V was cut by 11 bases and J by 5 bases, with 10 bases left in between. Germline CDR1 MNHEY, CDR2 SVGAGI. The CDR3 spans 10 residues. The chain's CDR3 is CAAGVHEQYF. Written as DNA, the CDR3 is TGTGCCGCCGGGGTCCACGAGCAGTACTTC.

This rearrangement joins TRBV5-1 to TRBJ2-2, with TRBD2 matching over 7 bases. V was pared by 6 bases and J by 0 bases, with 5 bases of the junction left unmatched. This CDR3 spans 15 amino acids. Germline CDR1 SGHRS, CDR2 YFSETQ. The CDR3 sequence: CASKVTSPNTGELFF. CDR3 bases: TGCGCCAGCAAGGTGACTAGCCCGAACACCGGGGAGCTGTTTTTT.

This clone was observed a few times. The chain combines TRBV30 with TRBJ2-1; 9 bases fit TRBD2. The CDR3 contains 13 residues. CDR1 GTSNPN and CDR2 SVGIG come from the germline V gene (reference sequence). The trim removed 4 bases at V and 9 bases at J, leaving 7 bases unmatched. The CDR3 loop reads CAWNVAGAGEQFF. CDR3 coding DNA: TGTGCCTGGAACGTAGCGGGAGCGGGTGAGCAGTTCTTC.